The source of this T cell receptor beta chain is a study of chemoradiotherapy in HPV16-positive cancers. General study findings and limits: HPV-specific T cells were functionally defined from only a couple of HPV16-positive patients.

As for this clone: What it binds is unknown.

The method was immunoSEQ multiplex PCR; TCRdb's version includes in-frame clones alone and lacks a portion of them. Here the sample spans about 15,000 clones, around nine tenths being singletons. CDR1 and CDR2 from the germline V gene are GTSNPN and SVGIG (reference sequence). The CDR3 extends over 13 amino acids. V was clipped by 3 bases and J by 5 bases, with 13 bases between them. The sequences come from tumor tissue, collected from a patient who underwent chemoradiotherapy. The V gene is TRBV30, the J gene TRBJ2-5, with TRBD2 as a possible D gene (5 bases). The clonotype originates from a human donor with HPV-associated anogenital cancer. The CDR3 protein is CAWSPARAETQYF. The CDR3, as DNA: TGTGCCTGGAGCCCCGCGAGGGCGGAGACCCAGTACTTC.